What follows describes a single T cell receptor (beta chain). Its antigen is unidentified. The CDR3 length is 13 residues. The germline V gene encodes CDR1 GTSNPN and CDR2 SVGIG (reference sequence). The V end was cut by 0 bases, the J end by 7 bases, with 10 bases between. Using immunoSEQ multiplex PCR, the repertoire was profiled, and TCRdb retains in-frame clones only, with some absent. The sample lists over 90,000 clones, roughly 93% occurring once. This record comes from a study of graft-versus-host responses after intestinal transplantation. Study-level results: The study found high graft-versus-host to host-versus-graft clonal ratios in allografts of patients with graft-donor T cell macrochimerism.

The source is a human donor who received an intestinal transplant. Specimen: unstimulated CD8+ T cells sorted from spleen or lymph node cells, collected before intestinal transplant. The chain combines TRBV30 with TRBJ2-1, with D hard to call. In DNA, the CDR3 is TGTGCCTGGAGTGTACTACTCTTGAATGAGCAGTTCTTC. Translating gives CAWSVLLLNEQFF. The full variable domain, in which reference TRBV30 and TRBJ2-1 provide the parts outside the CDR3, is SQTIHQWPATLVQPVGSPLSLECTVEGTSNPNLYWYRQAAGRGLQLLFYSVGIGQISSEVPQNLSASRPQDRQFILSSKKLLLSDSGFYLCAWSVLLLNEQFFGPGTRLTVL.